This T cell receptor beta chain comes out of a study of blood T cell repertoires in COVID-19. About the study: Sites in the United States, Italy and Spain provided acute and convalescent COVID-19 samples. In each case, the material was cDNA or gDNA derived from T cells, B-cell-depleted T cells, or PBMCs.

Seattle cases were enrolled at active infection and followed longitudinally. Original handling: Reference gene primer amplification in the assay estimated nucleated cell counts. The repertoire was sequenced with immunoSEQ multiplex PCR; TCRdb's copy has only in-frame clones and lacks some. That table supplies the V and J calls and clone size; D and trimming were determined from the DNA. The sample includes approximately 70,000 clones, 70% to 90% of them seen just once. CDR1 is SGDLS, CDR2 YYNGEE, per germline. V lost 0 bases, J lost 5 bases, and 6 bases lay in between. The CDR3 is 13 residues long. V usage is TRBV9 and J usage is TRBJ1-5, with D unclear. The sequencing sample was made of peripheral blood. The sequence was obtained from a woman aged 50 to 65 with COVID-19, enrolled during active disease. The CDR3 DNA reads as TGTGCCAGCAGCGTAGGTTTATATCAGCCCCAGCATTTT. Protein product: CASSVGLYQPQHF.